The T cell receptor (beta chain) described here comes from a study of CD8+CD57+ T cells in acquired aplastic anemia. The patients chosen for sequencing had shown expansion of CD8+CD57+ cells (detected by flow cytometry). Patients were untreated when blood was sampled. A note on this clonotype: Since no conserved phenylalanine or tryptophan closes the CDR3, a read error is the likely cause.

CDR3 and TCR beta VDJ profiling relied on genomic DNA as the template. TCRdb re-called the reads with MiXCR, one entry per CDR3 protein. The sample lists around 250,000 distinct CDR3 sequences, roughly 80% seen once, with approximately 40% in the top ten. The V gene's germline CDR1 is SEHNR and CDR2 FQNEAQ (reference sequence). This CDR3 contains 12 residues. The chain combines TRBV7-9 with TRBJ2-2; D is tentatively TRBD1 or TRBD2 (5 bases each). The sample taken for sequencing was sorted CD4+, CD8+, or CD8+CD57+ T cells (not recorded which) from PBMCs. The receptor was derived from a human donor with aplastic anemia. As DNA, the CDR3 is TGTGCCAGCAGCTTAGGGCCCGGGGCGCTGTTTTTG. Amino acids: CASSLGPGALFL.